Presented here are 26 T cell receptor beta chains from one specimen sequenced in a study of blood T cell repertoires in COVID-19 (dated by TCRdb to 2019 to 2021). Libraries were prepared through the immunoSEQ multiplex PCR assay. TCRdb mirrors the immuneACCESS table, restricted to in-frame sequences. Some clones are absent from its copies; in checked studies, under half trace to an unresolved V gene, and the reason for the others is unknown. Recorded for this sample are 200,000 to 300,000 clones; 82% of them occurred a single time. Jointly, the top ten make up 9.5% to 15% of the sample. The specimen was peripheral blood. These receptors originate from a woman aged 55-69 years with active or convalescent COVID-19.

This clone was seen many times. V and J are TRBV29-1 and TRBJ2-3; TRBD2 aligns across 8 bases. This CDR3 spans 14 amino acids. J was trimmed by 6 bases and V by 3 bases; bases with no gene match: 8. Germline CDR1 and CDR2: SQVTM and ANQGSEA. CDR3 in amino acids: CSVDGRGRRDTQYF. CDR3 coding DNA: TGCAGCGTTGACGGGAGGGGACGGAGGGATACGCAGTATTTT.

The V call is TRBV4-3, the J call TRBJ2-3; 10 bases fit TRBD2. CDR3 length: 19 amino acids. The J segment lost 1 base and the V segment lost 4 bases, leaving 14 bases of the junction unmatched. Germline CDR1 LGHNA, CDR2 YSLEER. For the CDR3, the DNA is TGCGCCAGCAGCCTCGGGGTAGCGGGGGGCTCCCATGGCACAGATACGCAGTATTTT. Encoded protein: CASSLGVAGGSHGTDTQYF.

CDR3 coding DNA: TGTGCCAGCAGTAAATACAGGGATGCCAATTCACCCCTCCACTTT. It codes for CASSKYRDANSPLHF. V and J are TRBV2 and TRBJ1-6; TRBD1 is a possible D gene (6 bases). The V and J ends lost 5 bases and 7 bases respectively, with 15 bases between them. The CDR3 is made up of 15 amino acids. Germline CDR1 is SNHLY and CDR2 is FYNNEI.

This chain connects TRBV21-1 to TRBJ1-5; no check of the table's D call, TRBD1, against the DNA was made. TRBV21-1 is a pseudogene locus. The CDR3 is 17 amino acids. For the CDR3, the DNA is TGTGCCAGCAGCACCGGACAGGGTGGTGTAAAATGGCAGCCCCAGCATTTT. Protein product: CASSTGQGGVKWQPQHF.

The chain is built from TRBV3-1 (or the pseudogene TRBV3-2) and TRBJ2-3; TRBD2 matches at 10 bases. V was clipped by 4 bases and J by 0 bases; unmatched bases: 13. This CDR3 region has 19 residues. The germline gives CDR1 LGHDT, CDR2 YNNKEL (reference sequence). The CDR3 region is CASSPCSLSGGFSTDTQYF. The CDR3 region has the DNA TGTGCCAGCAGCCCCTGCTCCCTTAGCGGGGGGTTTAGCACAGATACGCAGTATTTT.

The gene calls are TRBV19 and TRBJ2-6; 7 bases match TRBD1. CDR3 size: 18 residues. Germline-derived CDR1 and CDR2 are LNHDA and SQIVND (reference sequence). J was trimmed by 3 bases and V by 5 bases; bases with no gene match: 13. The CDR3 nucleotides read TGTGCCAGTAGTCTCACACAGGGGCGCCTTGGTGGGGCCAACGTCCTGACTTTC. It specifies CASSLTQGRLGGANVLTF. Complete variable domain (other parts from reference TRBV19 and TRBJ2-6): DGGITQSPKYLFRKEGQNVTLSCEQNLNHDAMYWYRQDPGQGLRLIYYSQIVNDFQKGDIAEGYSVSREKKESFPLTVTSAQKNPTAFYLCASSLTQGRLGGANVLTFGAGSRLTVL.

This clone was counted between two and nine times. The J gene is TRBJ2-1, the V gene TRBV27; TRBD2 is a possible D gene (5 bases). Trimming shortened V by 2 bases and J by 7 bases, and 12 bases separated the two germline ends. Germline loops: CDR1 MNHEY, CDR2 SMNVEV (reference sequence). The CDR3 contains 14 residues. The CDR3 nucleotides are TGTGCCAGCAGTTTAAATCCGGGGTTTAATGAGCAGTTCTTC. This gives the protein CASSLNPGFNEQFF.

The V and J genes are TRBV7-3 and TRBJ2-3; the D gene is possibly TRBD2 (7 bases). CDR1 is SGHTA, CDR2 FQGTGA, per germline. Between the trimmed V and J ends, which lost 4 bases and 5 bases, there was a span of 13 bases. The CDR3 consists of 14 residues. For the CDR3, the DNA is TGTGCCAGCAGCTGGCGGGGGCCAATAGATACGCAGTATTTT. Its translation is CASSWRGPIDTQYF.

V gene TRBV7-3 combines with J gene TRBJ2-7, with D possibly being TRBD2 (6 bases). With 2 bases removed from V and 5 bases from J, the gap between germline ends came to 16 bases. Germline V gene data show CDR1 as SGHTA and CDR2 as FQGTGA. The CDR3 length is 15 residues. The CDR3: CASSLESGLPDEQYF. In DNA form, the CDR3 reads TGTGCCAGCAGCTTAGAGTCGGGACTTCCTGACGAGCAGTACTTC. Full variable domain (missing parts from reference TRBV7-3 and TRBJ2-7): GAGVSQTPSNKVTEKGKYVELRCDPISGHTALYWYRQSLGQGPEFLIYFQGTGAADDSGLPNDRFFAVRPEGSVSTLKIQRTERGDSAVYLCASSLESGLPDEQYFGPGTRLTVT.

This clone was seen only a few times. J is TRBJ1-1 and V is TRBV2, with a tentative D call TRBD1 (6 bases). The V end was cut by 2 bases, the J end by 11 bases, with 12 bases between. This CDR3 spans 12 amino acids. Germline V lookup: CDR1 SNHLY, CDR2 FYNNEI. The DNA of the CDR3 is TGTGCCAGCAGTGAATCAGTAAGGGGGGCTTTCTTT. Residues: CASSESVRGAFF.

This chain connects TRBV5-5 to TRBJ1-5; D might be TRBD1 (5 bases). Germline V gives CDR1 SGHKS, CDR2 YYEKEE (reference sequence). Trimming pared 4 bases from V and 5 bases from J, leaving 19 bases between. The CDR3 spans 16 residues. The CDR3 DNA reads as TGTGCCAGCAGCCCCTCAGTCCAGGGATACTATCAGCCCCAGCATTTT. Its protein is CASSPSVQGYYQPQHF.

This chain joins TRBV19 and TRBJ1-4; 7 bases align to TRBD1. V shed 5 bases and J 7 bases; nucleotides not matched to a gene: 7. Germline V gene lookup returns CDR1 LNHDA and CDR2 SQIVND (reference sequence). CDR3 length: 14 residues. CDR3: CASSDRAVGEKLFF. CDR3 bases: TGTGCCAGTAGTGACAGGGCGGTGGGTGAAAAACTGTTTTTT.

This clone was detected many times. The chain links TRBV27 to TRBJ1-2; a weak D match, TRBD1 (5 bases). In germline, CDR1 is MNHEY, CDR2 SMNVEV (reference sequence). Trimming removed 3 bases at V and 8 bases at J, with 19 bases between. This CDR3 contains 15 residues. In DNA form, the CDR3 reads TGTGCCAGCAGTTTCCAGGCCCTGGGGGGGGGAGGCTACACCTTC. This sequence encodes CASSFQALGGGGYTF.

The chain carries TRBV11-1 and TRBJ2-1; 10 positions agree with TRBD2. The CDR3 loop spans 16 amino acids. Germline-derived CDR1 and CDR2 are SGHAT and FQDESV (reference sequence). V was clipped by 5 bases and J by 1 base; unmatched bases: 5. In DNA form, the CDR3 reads TGTGCCAGCAGCCCCAGCGGGGGGGCGTCCTACAATGAGCAGTTCTTC. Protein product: CASSPSGGASYNEQFF.

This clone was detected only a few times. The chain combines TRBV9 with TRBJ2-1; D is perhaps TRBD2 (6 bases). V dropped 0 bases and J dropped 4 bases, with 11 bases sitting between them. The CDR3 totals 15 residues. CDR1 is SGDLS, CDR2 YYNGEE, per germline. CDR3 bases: TGTGCCAGCAGCGTAGAACCTAGCGATTACAATGAGCAGTTCTTC. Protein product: CASSVEPSDYNEQFF.

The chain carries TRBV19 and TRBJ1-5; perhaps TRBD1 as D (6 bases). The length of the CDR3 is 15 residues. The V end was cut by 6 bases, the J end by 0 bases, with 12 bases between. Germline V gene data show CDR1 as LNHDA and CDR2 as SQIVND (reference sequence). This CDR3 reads CASRGGVFSNQPQHF. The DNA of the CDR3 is TGTGCCAGTAGAGGGGGGGTATTTAGCAATCAGCCCCAGCATTTT.

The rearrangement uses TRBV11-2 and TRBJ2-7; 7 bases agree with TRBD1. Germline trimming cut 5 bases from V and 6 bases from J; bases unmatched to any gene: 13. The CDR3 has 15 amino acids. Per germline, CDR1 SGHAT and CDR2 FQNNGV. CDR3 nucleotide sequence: TGTGCCAGCAGCCAAGGACAGGCGAGGAGGTTCGAGCAGTACTTC. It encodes CASSQGQARRFEQYF.

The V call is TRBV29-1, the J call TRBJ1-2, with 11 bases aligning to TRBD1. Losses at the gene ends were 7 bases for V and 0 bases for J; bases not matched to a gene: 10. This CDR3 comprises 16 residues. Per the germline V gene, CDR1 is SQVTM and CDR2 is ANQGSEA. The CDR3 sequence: CSAGGGQGGPNYGYTF. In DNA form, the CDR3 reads TGCAGCGCTGGAGGGGGACAGGGGGGCCCTAACTATGGCTACACCTTC.

The CDR3 protein is CATSRGLAGGIDTQYF. CDR3 DNA sequence: TGTGCCACCAGCAGGGGACTAGCTGGGGGAATAGATACGCAGTATTTT. The chain is built from TRBV15 and TRBJ2-3, with 9 bases matching TRBD2. The length of the CDR3 is 16 residues. The germline V gene has CDR1 LNHNV and CDR2 YYDKDF (reference sequence). The V gene end was trimmed by 3 bases and the J gene end by 5 bases; junction bases not matched to a gene: 9.

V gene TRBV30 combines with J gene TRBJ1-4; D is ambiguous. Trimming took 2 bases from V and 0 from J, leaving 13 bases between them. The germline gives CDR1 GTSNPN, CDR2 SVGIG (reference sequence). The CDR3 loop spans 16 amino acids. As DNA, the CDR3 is TGTGCCTGGAGTACCCCCGGCCGGGCAACTAATGAAAAACTGTTTTTT. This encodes CAWSTPGRATNEKLFF.

The CDR3 protein is CATGYRGSDGYTF. The CDR3 nucleotides are TGTGCCACCGGCTACAGGGGAAGCGATGGCTACACCTTC. The rearrangement joins TRBV6-5 to TRBJ1-2; 7 bases align to TRBD1. The CDR3 runs 13 residues. Unmatched junction bases numbered 11, after V lost 10 bases and J lost 6 bases. The germline gives CDR1 MNHEY, CDR2 SVGAGI.

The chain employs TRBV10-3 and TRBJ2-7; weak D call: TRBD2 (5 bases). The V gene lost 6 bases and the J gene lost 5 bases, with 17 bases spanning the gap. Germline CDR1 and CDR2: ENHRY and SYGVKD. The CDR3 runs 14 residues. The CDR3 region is CAIREGALSDEQYF. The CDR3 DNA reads TGTGCCATCAGAGAGGGTGCTCTTAGTGACGAGCAGTACTTC.

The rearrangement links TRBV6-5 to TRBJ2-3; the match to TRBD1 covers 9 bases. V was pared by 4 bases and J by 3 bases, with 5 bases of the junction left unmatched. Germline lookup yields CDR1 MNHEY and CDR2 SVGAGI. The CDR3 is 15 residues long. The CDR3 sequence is CASSFTGGRTDTQYF. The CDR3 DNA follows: TGTGCCAGCAGTTTTACAGGGGGCCGGACAGATACGCAGTATTTT.

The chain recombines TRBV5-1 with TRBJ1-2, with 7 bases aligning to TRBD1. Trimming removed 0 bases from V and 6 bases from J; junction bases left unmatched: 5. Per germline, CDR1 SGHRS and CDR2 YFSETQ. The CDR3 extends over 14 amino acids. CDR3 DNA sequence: TGCGCCAGCAGCTTGGTAGGGACAGCTGATGGCTACACCTTC. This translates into CASSLVGTADGYTF.

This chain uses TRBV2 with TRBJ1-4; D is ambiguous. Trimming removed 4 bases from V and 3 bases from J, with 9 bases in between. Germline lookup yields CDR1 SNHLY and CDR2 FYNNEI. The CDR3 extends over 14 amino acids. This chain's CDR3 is CASSVFPSNEKLFF. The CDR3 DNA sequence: TGTGCCAGCAGTGTGTTCCCATCTAATGAAAAACTGTTTTTT.

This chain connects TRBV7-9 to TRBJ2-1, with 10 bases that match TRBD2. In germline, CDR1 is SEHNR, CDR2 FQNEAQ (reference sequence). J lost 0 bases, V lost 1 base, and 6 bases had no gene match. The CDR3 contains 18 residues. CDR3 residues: CASSLVAGGFSSYNEQFF. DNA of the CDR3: TGTGCCAGCAGCTTAGTAGCGGGGGGCTTTAGCTCCTACAATGAGCAGTTCTTC.